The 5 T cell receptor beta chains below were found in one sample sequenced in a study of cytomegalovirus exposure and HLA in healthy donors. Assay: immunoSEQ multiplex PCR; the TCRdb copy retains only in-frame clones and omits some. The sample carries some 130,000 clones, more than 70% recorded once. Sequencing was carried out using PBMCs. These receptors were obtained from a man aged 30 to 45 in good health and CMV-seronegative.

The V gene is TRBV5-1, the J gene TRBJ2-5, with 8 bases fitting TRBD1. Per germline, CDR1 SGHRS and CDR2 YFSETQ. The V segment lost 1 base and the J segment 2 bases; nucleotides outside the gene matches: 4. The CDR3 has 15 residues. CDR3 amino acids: CASSLSGTGQETQYF. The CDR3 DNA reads TGCGCCAGCAGCTTGTCCGGGACAGGACAAGAGACCCAGTACTTC.

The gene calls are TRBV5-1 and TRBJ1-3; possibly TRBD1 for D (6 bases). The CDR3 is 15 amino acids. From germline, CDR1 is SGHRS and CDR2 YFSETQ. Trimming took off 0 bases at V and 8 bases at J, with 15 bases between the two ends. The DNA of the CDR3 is TGCGCCAGCAGCTTGGGAACAGGGAAATTAGACACCATATATTTT. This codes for CASSLGTGKLDTIYF.

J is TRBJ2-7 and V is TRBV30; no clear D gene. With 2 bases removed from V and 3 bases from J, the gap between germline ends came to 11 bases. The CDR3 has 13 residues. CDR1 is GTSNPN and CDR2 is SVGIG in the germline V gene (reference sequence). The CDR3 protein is CAWSPGSGYEQYF. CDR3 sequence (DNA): TGTGCCTGGAGTCCCGGGTCCGGCTACGAGCAGTACTTC.

CDR3 sequence reads: CASSFRRLTKDYGYTF. In nucleotides, the CDR3 is TGTGCCAGCAGCTTTCGACGACTCACTAAGGACTATGGCTACACCTTC. J is TRBJ1-2 and V is TRBV5-6; D is undetermined. The CDR3 covers 16 residues. Trimming left V 2 bases short and J 3 bases short, with 17 bases between. Germline CDR1 SGHDT, CDR2 YYEEEE.

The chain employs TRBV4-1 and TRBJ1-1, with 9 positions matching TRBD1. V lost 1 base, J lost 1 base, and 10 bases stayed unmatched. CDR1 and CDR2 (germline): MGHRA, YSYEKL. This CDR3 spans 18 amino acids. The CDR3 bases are TGCGCCAGCAGCCAAGGGGAGAACAACAGGGGGCGGAACACTGAAGCTTTCTTT. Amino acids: CASSQGENNRGRNTEAFF.